The 21 T cell receptor beta chains presented below share a single source sample, sequenced in a study of shared T cell receptors in the human thymus. Profiled with immunoSEQ multiplex PCR; TCRdb holds only in-frame clones, not every one. Of under 850,000 clones in the sample, roughly 88% were seen once. These data were likewise used in another study, on human thymus T cells.

Sequenced: thymocytes. These receptors were taken from a boy under three years old with a congenital heart defect.

The chain joins TRBV7-8 to TRBJ1-2; TRBD1 matches at 8 bases. V shed 6 bases and J 3 bases; nucleotides not matched to a gene: 12. CDR1 is SGHVS, CDR2 FQNEAQ, per germline. The CDR3 is 16 residues long. The CDR3: CASRVRQGTGDYGYTF. In DNA form, the CDR3 reads TGTGCCAGCAGGGTACGACAGGGGACCGGGGACTATGGCTACACCTTC. Combining the CDR3 with reference TRBV7-8 and TRBJ1-2 gives the whole variable domain GAGVSQSPRYKVAKRGQDVALRCDPISGHVSLFWYQQALGQGPEFLTYFQNEAQLDKSGLPSDRFFAERPEGSVSTLKIQRTQQEDSAVYLCASRVRQGTGDYGYTFGSGTRLTVV.

The chain couples TRBV4-2 to TRBJ1-1; 9 bases align to TRBD1. With V trimmed by 1 base and J by 2 bases, 14 bases remained unmatched. This CDR3 has 19 amino acids. Germline V gives CDR1 LGHNA, CDR2 YNFKEQ. In nucleotides, the CDR3 is TGTGCCAGCAGCCAAGTAAGACGCGGGACAGGGAAAGGTAACACTGAAGCTTTCTTT. Amino acids: CASSQVRRGTGKGNTEAFF.

J is TRBJ2-4 and V is TRBV15; 7 nucleotides align to TRBD2. The CDR3 runs to 15 residues. Per the germline V gene, CDR1 is LNHNV and CDR2 is YYDKDF (reference sequence). V lost 3 bases to trimming and J lost 3 bases; unmatched junction nucleotides: 5. The CDR3 loop reads CATSSRDYDKNIQYF. The DNA for the CDR3 is TGTGCCACCAGCAGCCGGGACTATGACAAAAACATTCAGTACTTC.

The chain joins TRBV25-1 to TRBJ1-4; possible D gene TRBD1, 5 bases. This CDR3 has 12 residues. V lost 4 bases and J 10 bases, leaving 10 bases between the germline ends. The germline V gene has CDR1 MGHDK and CDR2 SYGVNS. DNA of the CDR3: TGTGCCAGCAGTGGGGGGGAGAGAAAACTGTTTTTT. Its translation: CASSGGERKLFF.

The chain employs TRBV27 and TRBJ2-7; D gene ambiguous. Germline assignment: CDR1 MNHEY and CDR2 SMNVEV (reference sequence). Trimming removed 7 bases at V and 0 bases at J, with 25 bases between. The CDR3 is 18 residues long. Written as DNA, the CDR3 is TGTGCCAGCACTGATCACCCTCTTGGCGGCCTTAGCTCCTACGAGCAGTACTTC. Translation: CASTDHPLGGLSSYEQYF.

The chain carries TRBV27 and TRBJ2-7, with 10 bases fitting TRBD1. Trimming at V came to 3 bases and at J to 0 bases, leaving 5 bases not matched to a gene. CDR3 length: 16 residues. Germline V gene data show CDR1 as MNHEY and CDR2 as SMNVEV (reference sequence). CDR3 protein: CASSFPRTGGSYEQYF. The DNA of the CDR3 is TGTGCCAGCAGTTTCCCGCGGACAGGGGGCTCCTACGAGCAGTACTTC.

V and J are TRBV6-1 and TRBJ2-5; 7 nucleotides match TRBD1. The junction had 4 bases not matched to a gene; V was cut back by 1 base and J by 2 bases. The CDR3 spans 15 residues. CDR1 and CDR2 (germline): MNHNS, SASEGT. The CDR3 protein is CASSEDGDRQETQYF. The CDR3 coding sequence is TGTGCCAGCAGTGAAGACGGGGACAGACAAGAGACCCAGTACTTC.

V usage is TRBV7-9 and J usage is TRBJ2-2; 7 positions agree with TRBD2. V lost 0 bases, J lost 1 base, and 5 bases stayed unmatched. The germline CDR1 and CDR2 sequences are SEHNR and FQNEAQ (reference sequence). This CDR3 spans 17 amino acids. CDR3 sequence (DNA): TGTGCCAGCAGCTTAGCGTCGCTAGCGGTGAACACCGGGGAGCTGTTTTTT. Its protein is CASSLASLAVNTGELFF.

The J gene is TRBJ2-5, the V gene TRBV15; the D gene is possibly TRBD1 (6 bases). Per the germline V gene, CDR1 is LNHNV and CDR2 is YYDKDF (reference sequence). V dropped 3 bases and J dropped 5 bases, with 13 bases sitting between them. The CDR3 spans 14 residues. CDR3 region: CATSRGTGSETQYF. The CDR3 region has the DNA TGTGCCACCAGCAGGGGAACAGGGTCGGAGACCCAGTACTTC. The whole variable domain, filled in from reference TRBV15 and TRBJ2-5, reads DAMVIQNPRYQVTQFGKPVTLSCSQTLNHNVMYWYQQKSSQAPKLLFHYYDKDFNNEADTPDNFQSRRPNTSFCFLDIRSPGLGDTAMYLCATSRGTGSETQYFGPGTRLLVL.

For the CDR3, the DNA is TGTGCCAGCACGCCCCCAGCCGAGACTCCGGAGACCCAGTACTTC. Its translation is CASTPPAETPETQYF. The chain uses TRBV25-1 and TRBJ2-5, with D unresolved. The CDR3 is 15 amino acids. The V and J ends lost 7 bases and 5 bases respectively, with 20 bases between them. Germline V CDR1 and CDR2: MGHDK, SYGVNS.

The J gene is TRBJ2-4, the V gene TRBV5-1; weak D call: TRBD2 (6 bases). V was pared by 6 bases and J by 0 bases, with 19 bases between. Germline CDR1 is SGHRS and CDR2 is YFSETQ. CDR3 size: 17 residues. In nucleotides, the CDR3 is TGCGCCAGCAAGCTTGGGACCGGACTAAAAGCCAAAAACATTCAGTACTTC. Its translation is CASKLGTGLKAKNIQYF.

This chain uses TRBV23-1 with TRBJ2-5; D is possibly TRBD2 (6 bases). TRBV23-1 is filed as an ORF, its function uncertain. The V end lost 2 bases, the J end lost 4 bases, and 14 bases lay between the germline ends. The CDR3 loop spans 15 amino acids. The CDR3 nucleotides are TGCGCCAGCAGTCAAAACGGGAGCTCCGGAGAGACCCAGTACTTC. Amino acids: CASSQNGSSGETQYF.

This clone is a singleton in its sample. This chain links TRBV4-2 with TRBJ2-7; 7 bases align to TRBD1. The CDR3 sequence is 16 residues long. The trim removed 3 bases at V and 4 bases at J, leaving 12 bases unmatched. CDR1 and CDR2 from the germline V gene are LGHNA and YNFKEQ. CDR3 amino acids: CASSHRQGERLYEQYF. The CDR3 DNA reads as TGTGCCAGCAGCCACCGACAGGGCGAACGTCTTTACGAGCAGTACTTC.

The genes are TRBV6-1 and TRBJ2-3; D gene uncertain. Germline CDR1 is MNHNS and CDR2 is SASEGT. V lost 1 base, J lost 8 bases, and 7 bases lay in between. The length of the CDR3 is 12 residues. In DNA form, the CDR3 reads TGTGCCAGCAGTGAAGGGGCCGGTACGCAGTATTTT. It specifies CASSEGAGTQYF.

The chain carries TRBV5-6 and TRBJ1-1; 7 bases agree with TRBD1. Germline V gives CDR1 SGHDT, CDR2 YYEEEE. V lost 0 bases to trimming and J lost 1 base; unmatched junction nucleotides: 6. The CDR3 runs 16 residues. CDR3 nucleotides: TGTGCCAGCAGCTTGGCGCCTGACAGGGCGAACACTGAAGCTTTCTTT. This gives the protein CASSLAPDRANTEAFF.

The gene calls are TRBV28 and TRBJ1-4; D not resolved. Trimming cost V 3 bases and J 8 bases, with 10 bases left between them. CDR1 and CDR2 from the germline V gene are MDHEN and SYDVKM. This CDR3 has 13 residues. The CDR3 nucleotides are TGTGCCAGCAGTTTGTCCGGAGGGGAAAAACTGTTTTTT. Its protein product is CASSLSGGEKLFF.

V usage is TRBV5-5 and J usage is TRBJ2-3, with D possibly being TRBD2 (6 bases). The CDR3 is made up of 16 amino acids. Trimming removed 0 bases from V and 4 bases from J, with 15 bases in between. Germline V gene data show CDR1 as SGHKS and CDR2 as YYEKEE (reference sequence). In DNA form, the CDR3 reads TGTGCCAGCAGCTTGGGTAGGCGGGGTTTGCCAGATACGCAGTATTTT. Its protein is CASSLGRRGLPDTQYF.

A word on this clone: Other DNA sequences from this sample encode an identical CDR3 as well. J is TRBJ2-1 and V is TRBV6-5; 14 positions agree with TRBD2. Trimming removed 3 bases from V and 6 bases from J; junction bases left unmatched: 4. The CDR3 has 16 amino acids. Germline values: CDR1 MNHEY, CDR2 SVGAGI. CDR3 amino acids: CASSYRLAGGGNEQFF. The CDR3 coding sequence is TGTGCCAGCAGTTATCGACTAGCGGGAGGGGGCAATGAGCAGTTCTTC.

The chain joins TRBV11-2 to TRBJ2-1; tentative D call: TRBD2 (5 bases). The CDR3 length is 17 residues. The germline CDR1 and CDR2 sequences are SGHAT and FQNNGV. V shed 0 bases and J shed 5 bases, with 17 bases lying between them. The CDR3 reads CASSLDRSGMSDNEQFF. The CDR3 bases are TGTGCCAGCAGCTTAGATCGTTCCGGGATGAGCGACAATGAGCAGTTCTTC. The variable domain in full, with the rest retrieved from reference TRBV11-2 and TRBJ2-1, is EAGVAQSPRYKIIEKRQSVAFWCNPISGHATLYWYQQILGQGPKLLIQFQNNGVVDDSQLPKDRFSAERLKGVDSTLKIQPAKLEDSAVYLCASSLDRSGMSDNEQFFGPGTRLTVL.

V is TRBV14 and J is TRBJ2-3; D is perhaps TRBD2 (6 bases). Trimming took off 6 bases at V and 3 bases at J, with 10 bases between the two ends. Germline V lookup: CDR1 SGHDN, CDR2 FVKESK. The CDR3 has 13 residues. Written as DNA, the CDR3 is TGTGCCAGCAGGGAGGGAGGAACAGATACGCAGTATTTT. This encodes CASREGGTDTQYF. Supplemented by reference TRBV14 and TRBJ2-3, the full variable domain reads EAGVTQFPSHSVIEKGQTVTLRCDPISGHDNLYWYRRVMGKEIKFLLHFVKESKQDESGMPNNRFLAERTGGTYSTLKVQPAELEDSGVYFCASREGGTDTQYFGPGTRLTVL.

This clone was counted between two and nine times. The chain links TRBV11-2 to TRBJ1-1, with unresolved D. The CDR3 runs to 19 residues. Germline values: CDR1 SGHAT, CDR2 FQNNGV. Trimming pared 2 bases from V and 0 bases from J, leaving 22 bases between. This chain's CDR3 is CASSLISTPGVGVNTEAFF. CDR3 bases: TGTGCCAGCAGCTTAATCTCGACGCCCGGGGTTGGTGTGAACACTGAAGCTTTCTTT.